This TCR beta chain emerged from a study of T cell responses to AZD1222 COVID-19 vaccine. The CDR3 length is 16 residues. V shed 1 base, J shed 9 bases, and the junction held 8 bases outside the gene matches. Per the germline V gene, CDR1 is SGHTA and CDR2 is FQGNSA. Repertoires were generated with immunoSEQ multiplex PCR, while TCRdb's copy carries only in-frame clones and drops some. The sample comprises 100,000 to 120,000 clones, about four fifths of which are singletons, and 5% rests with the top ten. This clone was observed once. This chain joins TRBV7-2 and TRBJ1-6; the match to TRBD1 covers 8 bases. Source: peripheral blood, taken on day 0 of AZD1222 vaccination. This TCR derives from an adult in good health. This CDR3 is CASSLVRDRGRSPLHF. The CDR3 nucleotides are TGTGCCAGCAGCTTAGTGAGAGACAGGGGCCGTTCACCCCTCCACTTT.